This entry features one T cell receptor beta chain sequence. Its target is not known. The CDR3 spans 16 residues. Germline loops: CDR1 SGHKS, CDR2 YYEKEE (reference sequence). The ends were cut back, 0 bases at V and 5 bases at J, with 17 bases in the middle. The data are from a study of OX40 agonist ivuxolimab in advanced cancers. Study-level information: Ivuxolimab, which patients received intravenously every 2 weeks, was dosed at 0.01 to 10 mg/kg. Prior anti-PD-1, anti-PD-L1 or anti-CTLA-4 therapy did not bar entry, and around 39% had some. The dose-escalation cohort had hepatocellular carcinoma, melanoma, renal cell or head and neck cancer.

Some clones are missing from TCRdb's copy, which holds only in-frame ones; the method was immunoSEQ multiplex PCR. This table has 40,000 to 50,000 clones, approximately 86% appearing once. Study findings and constraints: There were, on average, more expanded clones in CD8+ T cells than in CD4+.

This chain joins TRBV5-5 and TRBJ2-5; a possible D gene is TRBD2 (6 bases). Sample: CD4+ or CD8+ T cells sorted from blood, taken in a trial of the OX40 agonist ivuxolimab. The sequence was collected from an adult with an advanced solid tumor such as melanoma, head and neck, liver or kidney cancer. CDR3 sequence: CASSLELARIGETQYF. CDR3 sequence (DNA): TGTGCCAGCAGCTTGGAACTAGCCAGGATCGGGGAGACCCAGTACTTC.